Described below is a single TCR beta chain sequence and its context. These data originate in a study of technical replicates of blood from a handful of donors. Profiling relied on immunoSEQ multiplex PCR, and the TCRdb table lists in-frame clones only, not all of them. The sample has under 80,000 clones, approximately 96% seen once. Trimming left V 2 bases short and J 0 bases short, with 11 bases between. This CDR3 contains 15 residues. CDR1 is SGHNT, CDR2 YYREEE, per germline (reference sequence). V gene TRBV5-4 combines with J gene TRBJ1-2; maybe TRBD1 (6 bases). The TCR sequence derives from a human donor in good health. The sample was T cells isolated from PBMCs. Here the CDR3 reads CASSFPGQTNYGYTF. DNA of the CDR3: TGTGCCAGCAGCTTTCCCGGACAGACTAACTATGGCTACACCTTC.